The clone carrying this T cell receptor (beta chain) was seen only once. Its target is unknown. Clones were sequenced by immunoSEQ multiplex PCR, and TCRdb holds only the in-frame ones, with some missing. The table records over 130,000 clones, roughly nine tenths of them present only once. The data are from a study of T cell responses to AZD1222 COVID-19 vaccine. The study, taken as a whole, reports: Spike-spanning, vaccine-associated CD4 TCRs were dominant at 160-218 and 743-854.

The length of the CDR3 is 15 residues. CDR1 is SGHVS and CDR2 is FQNEAQ in the germline V gene. Trimming removed 5 bases at V and 3 bases at J, with 14 bases between. This clonotype was obtained from an adult who received the MenACWY meningococcal vaccine as a control. J is TRBJ1-5 and V is TRBV7-8; TRBD1 might be the D (6 bases). The material sequenced was peripheral blood, taken 28 days after the second dose of the MenACWY control vaccine. CDR3 DNA sequence: TGTGCCAGCAGCCTACAGACAGGAAACAATCAGCCCCAGCATTTT. Translation gives CASSLQTGNNQPQHF. Drawing the rest from reference TRBV7-8 and TRBJ1-5, the complete variable domain is GAGVSQSPRYKVAKRGQDVALRCDPISGHVSLFWYQQALGQGPEFLTYFQNEAQLDKSGLPSDRFFAERPEGSVSTLKIQRTQQEDSAVYLCASSLQTGNNQPQHFGDGTRLSIL.